A selection of T cell receptor beta chains follows, all from one sample in a study of shared clonotypes between healthy human individuals. Only in-frame clones appear in the TCRdb table, and some are missing; sequencing was by immunoSEQ multiplex PCR. The sample contains about 1.9 million clones, approximately 92% of which appear only once. Sequencing used naive CD8+ T cells from PBMCs. These receptors originate from a man younger than 30 in good health. Some clones in this sample may be carry-over from other donors' samples. Each CDR3 is given with its conserved first and last residue. The order of the fields is J gene, clone size, V gene, CDR3 protein. Clone size appears in some rows only: once, few, many, or a class for an expanded clone.

TRBJ2-7	.	TRBV9	CASSVAGLAGVHEQYF
TRBJ1-2	few	TRBV11-2	CASSFGQEHGYTF
TRBJ1-5	.	TRBV18	CASSLGRVGNQPQHF
TRBJ2-1	once	TRBV5-1	CASSRLTSGALPEQFF
TRBJ2-1	once	TRBV20-1	CSARGHNEQFF
TRBJ2-3	.	TRBV29-1	CSVEDRDSDTQYF
TRBJ1-1	.	TRBV27	CASSFRGTNTEAFF
TRBJ2-1	once	TRBV5-1	CASSFASFYNEQFF
TRBJ1-4	.	TRBV19	CASSPRTRGNEKLFF
TRBJ2-1	.	TRBV5-1	CASSFQAAGSYNEQFF
TRBJ2-2	.	TRBV13	CASSPLDKTNTGELFF
TRBJ1-2	.	TRBV5-4	CASSGTILGANYGYTF
TRBJ2-7	.	TRBV11-2	CASSSAVFYEQYF
TRBJ2-3	.	TRBV6-1	CASSFLHGDTQYF
TRBJ1-1	.	TRBV19	CASSMGTDEAFF
TRBJ2-5	.	TRBV28	CASSPQASSQETQYF
TRBJ2-1	.	TRBV18	CASSQPGEGEQFF
TRBJ1-5	.	TRBV7-2	CASSPSSLTGGINQPQHF
TRBJ2-2	.	TRBV28	CASSDAGQGHTGELFF
TRBJ2-7	.	TRBV23-1	CASSQFACEPPYEQYF
TRBJ2-7	.	TRBV6-6	CASTSGANTYEQYF
TRBJ2-2	.	TRBV9	CASSVQGSTGELFF
TRBJ1-1	.	TRBV5-6	CASSWGSEAFF
TRBJ1-5	.	TRBV5-6	CASSLGTGLFQPQHF
TRBJ2-2	.	TRBV25-1	CASMTDTGELFF
TRBJ2-3	.	TRBV27	CASTPTSGPTDTQYF
TRBJ2-3	.	TRBV5-4	CASSLEDGMDTQYF
TRBJ2-1	once	TRBV9	CASSRQQDSYNEQFF
TRBJ2-3	.	TRBV19	CASSMAVFGTDTQYF
TRBJ2-3	.	TRBV9	CASSVPVGKRDTYTDTQYF
TRBJ2-1	.	TRBV15	CATSRDESGRQFF
TRBJ1-3	.	TRBV4-3	CASSQDLQGAQNTIYF
TRBJ2-4	.	TRBV15	CATSRWGTLGIQYF
TRBJ2-7	.	TRBV27	CASSPIPAGTSEQYF